These 18 T cell receptor beta chains originate from one sample sequenced in a study of cytomegalovirus exposure and HLA in healthy donors (dated 2017 in TCRdb). The library was obtained by the immunoSEQ multiplex PCR assay. TCRdb's version of the immuneACCESS table is confined to in-frame rearrangements and falls short of the full clone set. An unresolved V gene accounts for under half of the shortfall where checked; the remainder is of unknown origin. The sample table records approximately 190,000 clones; around 84% of these occur just once. The top ten constitute less than 9% of the sample. The sequenced sample consisted of PBMCs. These receptors originate from a man aged 18 to 29 in good health and CMV-seropositive.

This clone came up once. The chain has TRBV7-2 and TRBJ2-7; tentative D call: TRBD2 (5 bases). The CDR3 consists of 14 residues. V lost 2 bases, J lost 0 bases, and 8 bases lay in between. Germline assignment: CDR1 SGHTA and CDR2 FQGNSA. The DNA for the CDR3 is TGTGCCAGCAGCTTACACGGGGACTCCTACGAGCAGTACTTC. Residues: CASSLHGDSYEQYF.

The chain uses TRBV21-1 and TRBJ1-5; no DNA check was done on the table's D call, TRBD1. TRBV21-1 is a pseudogene. This CDR3 has 12 residues. In nucleotides, the CDR3 is TGTGCCAGCTCAGGGGGCAACCAGCCCCAGCATTTT. Protein: CASSGGNQPQHF.

In this sample, this clone turned up a few times. J is TRBJ2-2 and V is TRBV4-2, with 7 bases matching TRBD1. Germline trimming cut 3 bases from V and 3 bases from J; bases unmatched to any gene: 7. CDR1 and CDR2 from the germline V gene are LGHNA and YNFKEQ. The CDR3 covers 16 residues. The CDR3 loop reads CASSQIQGQHTGELFF. Written as DNA, the CDR3 is TGTGCCAGCAGCCAGATCCAGGGACAGCACACCGGGGAGCTGTTTTTT.

V and J are TRBV6-6 and TRBJ2-1; 7 nucleotides line up with TRBD1. CDR3 length equals 14 residues. The germline V gene encodes CDR1 MNHNY and CDR2 SVGAGI (reference sequence). The J segment lost 4 bases and the V segment lost 2 bases, leaving 2 bases of the junction unmatched. The CDR3 here is CASSYRDRYNEQFF. CDR3 bases: TGTGCCAGCAGTTACAGGGACAGATACAATGAGCAGTTCTTC.

The chain recombines TRBV5-5 with TRBJ2-3; 7 positions match TRBD2. The CDR3 spans 16 residues. J gave up 6 bases and V 3 bases, and 13 bases lay outside the gene matches. Germline CDR1 is SGHKS and CDR2 is YYEKEE (reference sequence). The CDR3 nucleotides are TGTGCCAGCAGCTCACCCGGGATGGGGAGGGCGGATACGCAGTATTTT. Protein sequence: CASSSPGMGRADTQYF.

This chain links TRBV15 with TRBJ1-2; D possibly corresponds to TRBD1 (5 bases). CDR1 LNHNV and CDR2 YYDKDF come from the germline V gene (reference sequence). Trimming removed 0 bases from V and 4 bases from J, with 12 bases in between. This CDR3 has 15 residues. The CDR3 here is CATSRDRRGFYGYTF. In DNA form, the CDR3 reads TGTGCCACCAGCAGAGATCGGCGGGGGTTCTATGGCTACACCTTC.

This clone has a single count. The rearrangement links TRBV28 to TRBJ2-7; TRBD2 matches at 11 bases. V trimming: 5 bases; J trimming: 3 bases; junction bases outside the gene matches: 3. The CDR3 loop spans 14 amino acids. Germline-derived CDR1 and CDR2 are MDHEN and SYDVKM. The CDR3 coding sequence is TGTGCCAGCAGTCCCGGGACTAGCGGCTACGAGCAGTACTTC. Protein sequence: CASSPGTSGYEQYF.

J is TRBJ2-3 and V is TRBV7-3; 9 bases fit TRBD1. This CDR3 contains 15 residues. V lost 4 bases, J lost 3 bases, and 5 bases stayed unmatched. Germline values: CDR1 SGHTA, CDR2 FQGTGA. The chain's CDR3 is CASSSRQGETDTQYF. The DNA of the CDR3 is TGTGCCAGCAGCTCCCGACAGGGGGAAACAGATACGCAGTATTTT. The full variable domain, with the rest looked up from reference TRBV7-3 and TRBJ2-3, is GAGVSQTPSNKVTEKGKYVELRCDPISGHTALYWYRQSLGQGPEFLIYFQGTGAADDSGLPNDRFFAVRPEGSVSTLKIQRTERGDSAVYLCASSSRQGETDTQYFGPGTRLTVL.

This chain links TRBV7-6 with TRBJ2-7, with D perhaps TRBD1 (6 bases). The V end lost 0 bases, the J end lost 0 bases, and 9 bases lay between the germline ends. The CDR3 length is 15 residues. Germline V gives CDR1 SGHVS, CDR2 FNYEAQ. The CDR3 spells CASSLAGANSYEQYF. The CDR3 DNA follows: TGTGCCAGCAGCTTAGCGGGGGCCAACTCCTACGAGCAGTACTTC.

The V gene is TRBV29-1, the J gene TRBJ2-7; TRBD1 aligns across 7 bases. Germline loops: CDR1 SQVTM, CDR2 ANQGSEA. The trim removed 7 bases at V and 2 bases at J, leaving 5 bases unmatched. The CDR3 spans 12 residues. The CDR3 here is CSGRQGPYEQYF. The CDR3 DNA reads as TGCAGCGGGAGACAGGGTCCCTACGAGCAGTACTTC.

This chain connects TRBV6-5 to TRBJ1-2, with 10 bases matching TRBD1. The length of the CDR3 is 14 residues. The trim removed 4 bases at V and 7 bases at J, leaving 6 bases unmatched. Germline V gene data show CDR1 as MNHEY and CDR2 as SVGAGI. The CDR3 region is CASSLVGTGVGYTF. The CDR3 DNA sequence: TGTGCCAGCAGTTTAGTGGGGACAGGGGTTGGCTACACCTTC.

V gene TRBV18 combines with J gene TRBJ1-1; a possible D gene is TRBD1 (5 bases). This CDR3 spans 16 amino acids. In germline, CDR1 is KGHSH, CDR2 LQKENI. V lost 5 bases and J lost 3, with 19 bases in between. The CDR3 protein is CASSSGSAGDYTEAFF. The CDR3 DNA follows: TGTGCCAGCTCATCTGGGTCGGCCGGGGACTACACTGAAGCTTTCTTT.

This chain connects TRBV7-3 to TRBJ2-1; a possible D gene is TRBD2 (6 bases). Germline CDR1 and CDR2: SGHTA and FQGTGA. The CDR3 is 15 amino acids. V was pared by 3 bases and J by 1 base, with 10 bases between. The CDR3 DNA reads as TGTGCCAGCAGCTTGGCTAGCGATTCCTACAATGAGCAGTTCTTC. Protein: CASSLASDSYNEQFF.

The chain joins TRBV4-3 to TRBJ1-5; 7 positions agree with TRBD1. There are 15 residues in the CDR3. The germline V gene has CDR1 LGHNA and CDR2 YSLEER. J lost 5 bases, V lost 0 bases, and 4 bases had no gene match. DNA for the CDR3: TGCGCCAGCAGCCAAGAAGGGACAGAGGATCAGCCCCAGCATTTT. This sequence encodes CASSQEGTEDQPQHF.

The chain joins TRBV28 to TRBJ1-2; 7 bases are shared with TRBD1. CDR3 length equals 15 residues. J was trimmed by 5 bases and V by 6 bases; bases with no gene match: 12. The germline gives CDR1 MDHEN, CDR2 SYDVKM. The CDR3 DNA sequence: TGTGCCAGCAGCCTGATTAGCGAGGGGGCTTATGGCTACACCTTC. It codes for CASSLISEGAYGYTF.

The chain recombines TRBV5-1 with TRBJ2-1; D gene ambiguous. Per the germline V gene, CDR1 is SGHRS and CDR2 is YFSETQ. The CDR3 consists of 13 residues. Trimming stripped 5 bases from V and 8 bases from J, with 14 bases between. As DNA, the CDR3 is TGCGCCAGCAGGTTGTCCGGGTATGATGAGCAGTTCTTC. Protein: CASRLSGYDEQFF.

The CDR3 DNA sequence: TGTGCCAGCAGCGTAGCTCGGGTGAGTAGCGAGCAGTACTTC. Its protein is CASSVARVSSEQYF. The rearrangement uses TRBV9 and TRBJ2-7; D is unresolved. V lost 0 bases and J lost 6, with 13 bases in between. The CDR3 extends over 14 amino acids. The germline V gene encodes CDR1 SGDLS and CDR2 YYNGEE.

The J gene is TRBJ1-1, the V gene TRBV7-6; 9 bases map to TRBD1. Germline V gene sequence: CDR1 SGHVS, CDR2 FNYEAQ. CDR3 length: 15 amino acids. The trim removed 5 bases at V and 5 bases at J, leaving 9 bases unmatched. CDR3 region: CASSPGTGRWTEAFF. CDR3 DNA sequence: TGTGCCAGCAGCCCGGGGACAGGGCGGTGGACTGAAGCTTTCTTT.